Below, 31 T cell receptor beta chains from the same sample are listed, as sequenced in a study of blood T cell repertoires in COVID-19. Some clones are missing from TCRdb's copy, which holds only in-frame ones; the method was immunoSEQ multiplex PCR. The sample shows about 440,000 clones, about 91% of them seen only once. Sequencing was carried out using peripheral blood. The receptors shown here come from a woman aged 45-59 years with COVID-19, enrolled during active disease.

This chain connects TRBV28 to TRBJ2-7; 8 nucleotides match TRBD1. J lost 4 bases, V lost 10 bases, and 12 bases had no gene match. This CDR3 is 14 amino acids long. Germline CDR1 and CDR2: MDHEN and SYDVKM. The DNA of the CDR3 is TGTGCCACCCAGTATGGGACAGGCACTTACGAGCAGTACTTC. Its translation is CATQYGTGTYEQYF.

The gene calls are TRBV30 and TRBJ2-5; 10 nucleotides agree with TRBD2. The CDR3 length is 14 residues. Germline values: CDR1 GTSNPN, CDR2 SVGIG (reference sequence). Unmatched junction bases numbered 5, after V lost 5 bases and J lost 2 bases. CDR3 amino acids: CAWSGLAVQETQYF. The CDR3 DNA reads TGTGCCTGGTCCGGACTAGCGGTACAAGAGACCCAGTACTTC.

This clone was seen a few times. The V and J genes are TRBV6-5 and TRBJ1-2; possibly TRBD1 for D (5 bases). CDR1 and CDR2 from the germline V gene are MNHEY and SVGAGI. The germline V and J ends were trimmed by 10 bases and 7 bases, with 22 bases remaining between them. CDR3 length: 14 residues. CDR3 nucleotide sequence: TGTGCCAACGAGAATATAGGGGCCTGGGGTGGCTACACCTTC. Translation gives CANENIGAWGGYTF.

CDR3 bases: TGTGCCAGCAGCCAGGGAGAGGGCCTTACTTATGGCTACACCTTC. It specifies CASSQGEGLTYGYTF. V gene TRBV3-1 (or the pseudogene TRBV3-2) combines with J gene TRBJ1-2; D gene unclear. The CDR3 is made up of 15 amino acids. With 3 bases removed from V and 5 bases from J, the gap between germline ends came to 16 bases. Germline CDR1 LGHDT, CDR2 YNNKEL (reference sequence).

This chain links TRBV21-1 with TRBJ2-4; TRBD2 is the table's D call and was not checked against the DNA. TRBV21-1 is a documented pseudogene. The CDR3 spans 15 residues. In nucleotides, the CDR3 is TGTGCCAGCAGCAAAGAAGGAGGAGCCAAAAACATTCAGTACTTC. Its translation is CASSKEGGAKNIQYF.

The chain carries TRBV2 and TRBJ1-2; D is unresolved. Germline V gene data show CDR1 as SNHLY and CDR2 as FYNNEI. The CDR3 spans 14 residues. Trimming removed 4 bases from V and 11 bases from J, with 20 bases in between. CDR3 region: CASSAGLPGERYTF. CDR3 in DNA: TGTGCCAGCAGTGCTGGACTCCCGGGAGAGAGGTACACCTTC. Looking up the rest from reference TRBV2 and TRBJ1-2 gives the full variable domain: EPEVTQTPSHQVTQMGQEVILRCVPISNHLYFYWYRQILGQKVEFLVSFYNNEISEKSEIFDDQFSVERPDGSNFTLKIRSTKLEDSAMYFCASSAGLPGERYTFGSGTRLTVV.

V is TRBV5-4 and J is TRBJ2-7; possible D gene TRBD1, 5 bases. This CDR3 is built from 15 residues. Germline V gene data show CDR1 as SGHNT and CDR2 as YYREEE (reference sequence). V gave up 3 bases and J gave up 6 bases, with 19 bases separating them. CDR3 region: CASSSVTGIDGEQYF. DNA of the CDR3: TGTGCCAGCAGCTCCGTTACAGGAATCGACGGCGAGCAGTACTTC. The full variable domain, in which reference TRBV5-4 and TRBJ2-7 provide the parts outside the CDR3, is ETGVTQSPTHLIKTRGQQVTLRCSSQSGHNTVSWYQQALGQGPQFIFQYYREEENGRGNFPPRFSGLQFPNYSSELNVNALELDDSALYLCASSSVTGIDGEQYFGPGTRLTVT.

This chain links TRBV9 with TRBJ2-1; TRBD1 aligns across 9 bases. The germline CDR1 and CDR2 sequences are SGDLS and YYNGEE. The CDR3 spans 14 residues. J gave up 9 bases and V 4 bases, and 8 bases lay outside the gene matches. The CDR3 DNA follows: TGTGCCAGCAGCCCCCAACAGGGGGCTGGTGAGCAGTTCTTC. Its translation: CASSPQQGAGEQFF.

The chain employs TRBV11-2 and TRBJ1-2, with 7 bases that match TRBD1. V dropped 5 bases and J dropped 4; count of bases not matched to a gene: 22. The CDR3 spans 19 residues. Germline CDR1 is SGHAT and CDR2 is FQNNGV. CDR3 bases: TGTGCCAGCAGCCCCCTCCGTCGACGGGACAGAGAAACGGGCTATGGCTACACCTTC. This translates into CASSPLRRRDRETGYGYTF. The complete variable domain, with remaining parts taken from reference TRBV11-2 and TRBJ1-2, reads EAGVAQSPRYKIIEKRQSVAFWCNPISGHATLYWYQQILGQGPKLLIQFQNNGVVDDSQLPKDRFSAERLKGVDSTLKIQPAKLEDSAVYLCASSPLRRRDRETGYGYTFGSGTRLTVV.

The chain has TRBV3-1 (or the pseudogene TRBV3-2) and TRBJ2-1; 8 bases align to TRBD2. This CDR3 comprises 13 residues. CDR1 is LGHDT, CDR2 YNNKEL, per germline (reference sequence). J was trimmed by 10 bases and V by 5 bases; bases with no gene match: 7. This CDR3 reads CASSGTASGEQFF. The CDR3 DNA reads as TGTGCCAGCAGCGGCACGGCTAGCGGGGAGCAGTTCTTC.

The V gene is TRBV15, the J gene TRBJ2-7; 9 bases line up with TRBD2. Germline values: CDR1 LNHNV, CDR2 YYDKDF (reference sequence). Trimming at V came to 5 bases and at J to 2 bases, leaving 7 bases not matched to a gene. The CDR3 has 15 residues. CDR3: CATSGRSGGTYEQYF. The CDR3 DNA follows: TGTGCCACCAGCGGACGAAGCGGGGGGACCTACGAGCAGTACTTC. Complete variable domain (other parts from reference TRBV15 and TRBJ2-7): DAMVIQNPRYQVTQFGKPVTLSCSQTLNHNVMYWYQQKSSQAPKLLFHYYDKDFNNEADTPDNFQSRRPNTSFCFLDIRSPGLGDTAMYLCATSGRSGGTYEQYFGPGTRLTVT.

The DNA for the CDR3 is TGTGCCAGCAGCCCCCATGGCCGGGCTGGAAACACCATATATTTT. Translating gives CASSPHGRAGNTIYF. This chain connects TRBV11-2 to TRBJ1-3; no clear D. Trimming removed 5 bases from V and 2 bases from J, with 13 bases in between. The CDR3 spans 15 residues. Looked up from germline, CDR1 is SGHAT and CDR2 is FQNNGV.

About this clone itself: The sample has other DNA sequences that encode this CDR3 too. V usage is TRBV19 and J usage is TRBJ1-1; 11 bases match TRBD1. Germline values: CDR1 LNHDA, CDR2 SQIVND (reference sequence). Losses at the gene ends were 8 bases for V and 4 bases for J; bases not matched to a gene: 3. The CDR3 sequence is 13 residues long. CDR3 bases: TGTGCCAGTTCCGGGACAGGGGGCACTGAAGCTTTCTTT. Residues: CASSGTGGTEAFF.

This chain links TRBV19 with TRBJ2-3; the D gene is possibly TRBD2 (6 bases). The CDR3 sequence is 12 residues long. V was cut by 6 bases and J by 9 bases, with 13 bases left in between. Germline CDR1 LNHDA, CDR2 SQIVND (reference sequence). The CDR3 DNA reads TGTGCCAGTAGCCTGGGACGGGGGACGCAGTATTTT. Protein sequence: CASSLGRGTQYF.

V is TRBV9 and J is TRBJ2-2, with TRBD2 identical over 16 bases. The trim removed 4 bases at V and 4 bases at J, leaving 7 bases unmatched. This CDR3 has 18 amino acids. Germline CDR1 SGDLS, CDR2 YYNGEE. The CDR3 here is CASSPGLAGGQRTGELFF. In DNA form, the CDR3 reads TGTGCCAGCAGCCCGGGACTAGCGGGGGGGCAGCGCACCGGGGAGCTGTTTTTT.

V usage is TRBV15 and J usage is TRBJ2-2; the match to TRBD2 covers 12 bases. V was pared by 2 bases and J by 2 bases, with 6 bases of the junction left unmatched. CDR1 LNHNV and CDR2 YYDKDF come from the germline V gene (reference sequence). The CDR3 spans 18 residues. The CDR3 sequence: CATSRITSGGPNTGELFF. Written as DNA, the CDR3 is TGTGCCACCAGCAGAATTACTAGCGGGGGGCCTAACACCGGGGAGCTGTTTTTT.

The V gene is TRBV5-6, the J gene TRBJ1-6; possibly TRBD1 for D (6 bases). CDR3 size: 18 residues. Germline V CDR1 and CDR2: SGHDT, YYEEEE. V was shortened by 0 bases and J by 2 bases, with 15 bases between the two germline ends. The CDR3 loop reads CASSLERGGKTYNSPLHF. CDR3 coding DNA: TGTGCCAGCAGCTTGGAGAGGGGGGGGAAAACCTATAATTCACCCCTCCACTTT.

CDR3 residues: CAWRRGREQYF. The CDR3 DNA is TGTGCCTGGAGACGAGGGCGCGAGCAGTACTTC. This chain links TRBV30 with TRBJ2-7, with D perhaps matching TRBD2 (5 bases). The CDR3 has 11 residues. V lost 3 bases and J lost 6, with 9 bases in between. Germline V gives CDR1 GTSNPN, CDR2 SVGIG (reference sequence). Drawing the rest from reference TRBV30 and TRBJ2-7, the complete variable domain is SQTIHQWPATLVQPVGSPLSLECTVEGTSNPNLYWYRQAAGRGLQLLFYSVGIGQISSEVPQNLSASRPQDRQFILSSKKLLLSDSGFYLCAWRRGREQYFGPGTRLTVT.

V is TRBV18 and J is TRBJ1-1; D is undetermined. The V end was cut by 3 bases, the J end by 8 bases, with 10 bases between. CDR3 size: 12 residues. Germline values: CDR1 KGHSH, CDR2 LQKENI. For the CDR3, the DNA is TGTGCCAGCTCACCCGACGGGTCGGAAGCTTTCTTT. Its translation is CASSPDGSEAFF.

J is TRBJ2-1 and V is TRBV18, with 15 positions matching TRBD2. V lost 6 bases, J lost 5 bases, and 11 bases stayed unmatched. Germline CDR1 and CDR2: KGHSH and LQKENI. CDR3 length: 18 amino acids. The CDR3 DNA sequence: TGTGCCAGCTCCCGCGGTGGACTAGCGGGGGGGGATAACAATGAGCAGTTCTTC. It yields the protein CASSRGGLAGGDNNEQFF.

This CDR3 reads CASSLTGHGYTF. CDR3 bases: TGTGCCAGCAGCTTAACAGGGCATGGCTACACCTTC. This chain joins TRBV7-9 and TRBJ1-2, with D maybe TRBD1 (6 bases). This CDR3 is 12 amino acids long. The germline CDR1 and CDR2 sequences are SEHNR and FQNEAQ (reference sequence). Trimming took 2 bases from V and 6 from J, leaving 7 bases between them. The complete variable domain, with remaining parts taken from reference TRBV7-9 and TRBJ1-2, reads DTGVSQNPRHKITKRGQNVTFRCDPISEHNRLYWYRQTLGQGPEFLTYFQNEAQLEKSRLLSDRFSAERPKGSFSTLEIQRTEQGDSAMYLCASSLTGHGYTFGSGTRLTVV.

The V and J genes are TRBV9 and TRBJ1-2; no clear D. The length of the CDR3 is 15 residues. Trimming shortened V by 0 bases and J by 0 bases, and 9 bases separated the two germline ends. Per the germline V gene, CDR1 is SGDLS and CDR2 is YYNGEE. CDR3 in DNA: TGTGCCAGCAGCGTAGGGGCAGGTACTAACTATGGCTACACCTTC. Translation: CASSVGAGTNYGYTF.

Note on this clone: Other DNA sequences in the same sample also yield this CDR3. J is TRBJ1-5 and V is TRBV5-6, with a tentative D call TRBD1 (6 bases). V lost 4 bases and J lost 0, with 11 bases in between. The CDR3 loop spans 15 amino acids. Germline V gene data show CDR1 as SGHDT and CDR2 as YYEEEE. CDR3: CASSLTGDSNQPQHF. The CDR3 DNA is TGTGCCAGCAGCCTGACAGGAGATAGCAATCAGCCCCAGCATTTT.

This clone occurred once. CDR3 nucleotides: TGCGCCAGCAGCTTGAGCGGGGGGGCCGATAACACCGGGGAGCTGTTTTTT. The encoded protein is CASSLSGGADNTGELFF. The chain has TRBV5-1 and TRBJ2-2; 10 bases agree with TRBD2. This CDR3 is 17 amino acids long. Trimming cost V 1 base and J 2 bases; bases outside gene matches: 5. Germline CDR1 is SGHRS and CDR2 is YFSETQ.

This chain uses TRBV3-1 (or the pseudogene TRBV3-2) with TRBJ2-7, with TRBD2 matching 13 bases. The CDR3 is made up of 14 amino acids. With 6 bases clipped from V and 4 bases from J, the junction kept 3 bases outside the gene matches. Looked up from germline, CDR1 is LGHDT and CDR2 is YNNKEL (reference sequence). This chain's CDR3 is CASSRLAGGYEQYF. DNA of the CDR3: TGTGCCAGCAGTAGACTAGCGGGGGGATACGAGCAGTACTTC.

The chain recombines TRBV7-9 with TRBJ1-2, with a tentative D call TRBD1 (5 bases). Germline V gene sequence: CDR1 SEHNR, CDR2 FQNEAQ (reference sequence). Trimming shortened V by 3 bases and J by 4 bases, and 9 bases separated the two germline ends. The length of the CDR3 is 13 residues. The CDR3 protein is CASSLDKIYGYTF. As DNA, the CDR3 is TGTGCCAGCAGCTTGGACAAAATCTATGGCTACACCTTC.

The rearrangement uses TRBV4-1 and TRBJ1-6; 7 positions agree with TRBD1. The germline CDR1 and CDR2 sequences are MGHRA and YSYEKL. V was pared by 4 bases and J by 7 bases, with 13 bases of the junction left unmatched. The CDR3 contains 17 residues. The CDR3 loop reads CASSLRYSGQSNSPLHF. The CDR3 region has the DNA TGCGCCAGCAGCCTGAGGTACTCGGGACAGTCCAATTCACCCCTCCACTTT.

The V and J genes are TRBV6-4 and TRBJ1-6; D uncertain. The V and J ends lost 6 bases and 4 bases respectively, with 7 bases between them. Germline values: CDR1 MRHNA, CDR2 SNTAGT. The CDR3 length is 13 residues. DNA of the CDR3: TGTGCCAGCAGACAGTTTTATAATTCACCCCTCCACTTT. Protein product: CASRQFYNSPLHF.

This chain connects TRBV27 to TRBJ1-6; a possible D gene is TRBD1 (6 bases). Germline V gives CDR1 MNHEY, CDR2 SMNVEV (reference sequence). The CDR3 covers 14 residues. V was cut by 5 bases and J by 7 bases, with 12 bases left in between. CDR3: CASSLAGENSPLHF. CDR3 nucleotides: TGTGCCAGCAGTCTAGCAGGGGAAAATTCACCCCTCCACTTT.

CDR3 in amino acids: CASSYAPETGEKETQYF. DNA of the CDR3: TGTGCCAGCAGTTACGCCCCCGAGACAGGGGAAAAAGAGACCCAGTACTTC. The chain carries TRBV6-2 or TRBV6-3 and TRBJ2-5; 8 bases map to TRBD1. Looked up from germline, CDR1 is MNHEY and CDR2 is SVGEGT. Trimming cost V 2 bases and J 3 bases; bases outside gene matches: 11. This CDR3 has 17 amino acids.

This clone has only a few counts. This chain connects TRBV5-4 to TRBJ1-2; TRBD1 matches at 9 bases. The CDR3 sequence is 14 residues long. V was clipped by 7 bases and J by 8 bases; unmatched bases: 12. Germline V CDR1 and CDR2: SGHNT, YYREEE (reference sequence). In DNA form, the CDR3 reads TGTGCCAGCTGGGCTGTGGGGACAGGGAGCGGCTACACCTTC. As protein: CASWAVGTGSGYTF.